This T cell receptor (beta chain) was sequenced in a study of cytomegalovirus exposure and HLA in healthy donors. As for the study in general: An earlier analysis identified 117 million unique TCR beta sequences in some 180 million T cells.

This CDR3 region has 16 residues. V gave up 8 bases and J gave up 3 bases; unmatched junction bases: 13. Germline V gene lookup returns CDR1 LNHDA and CDR2 SQIVND (reference sequence). This clone has only one observation. The antigen remains undetermined. Study findings and constraints: Presence/absence comparisons presumed near-even sequencing depth among donors. Published work reported that the classifier diagnosed cytomegalovirus status with high specificity and sensitivity. Likely technical artifact: a cluster of highly shared sequence variants.

PCR involved 60 Vbeta and 13 Jbeta primers. The method was immunoSEQ multiplex PCR; TCRdb's version includes in-frame clones alone and lacks a portion of them. The sample includes more than 150,000 clones, over 80% of them seen just once. The sample was PBMCs. This sequence originates from a man between 40 and 49 years old in good health and CMV-seronegative. The chain recombines TRBV19 with TRBJ1-5; TRBD1 aligns across 7 bases. CDR3 in DNA: TGTGCCAGTCGGAGGGACAGCTCGTTTACCAATCAGCCCCAGCATTTT. Translated: CASRRDSSFTNQPQHF.